A single sample gave rise to the 10 T cell receptor beta chains below, sequenced in a study of cytomegalovirus exposure and HLA in healthy donors. PCR employed 60 Vbeta and 13 Jbeta primers. Sequencing used immunoSEQ multiplex PCR; TCRdb keeps in-frame clones, though not all of them. The sample consists of some 110,000 clones, 81% of them appearing once. The sample was PBMCs. The receptors originated from a woman aged 30 to 39 in good health and CMV-seronegative.

This clone was counted once. The CDR3 nucleotides read TGTGCCAGCAGACGGACAGGGCAGACCGGGGAGCTGTTTTTT. Its translation: CASRRTGQTGELFF. The chain couples TRBV6-1 to TRBJ2-2; 8 bases fit TRBD1. This CDR3 has 14 amino acids. V lost 6 bases and J lost 5; bases outside the gene matches: 5. Germline CDR1 MNHNS, CDR2 SASEGT.

The chain recombines TRBV5-1 with TRBJ1-1; 8 nucleotides agree with TRBD1. The CDR3 spans 15 residues. Germline CDR1 SGHRS, CDR2 YFSETQ. After removal of 1 base from V and 5 bases from J, the junction contained 7 bases not matched to a gene. CDR3 sequence reads: CASSLSIQGETEAFF. The CDR3, as DNA: TGCGCCAGCAGCTTGTCGATACAGGGGGAGACTGAAGCTTTCTTT.

This chain connects TRBV4-1 to TRBJ2-1, with 13 bases that match TRBD2. This CDR3 is 14 amino acids long. The ends lost 6 bases at V and 7 bases at J; junction bases unmatched: 3. CDR1 is MGHRA, CDR2 YSYEKL, per germline. The CDR3 reads CASRLAGGRNEQFF. Written as DNA, the CDR3 is TGCGCCAGCAGACTAGCGGGAGGGCGTAATGAGCAGTTCTTC.

This sequence joins TRBV28 and TRBJ2-7; 9 bases match TRBD1. The junction had 4 bases not matched to a gene; V was cut back by 3 bases and J by 4 bases. Looked up from germline, CDR1 is MDHEN and CDR2 is SYDVKM. This CDR3 is 14 amino acids long. CDR3 DNA sequence: TGTGCCAGCAGTTTTGCCGGGACAGGGTACGAGCAGTACTTC. Translation: CASSFAGTGYEQYF.

This clone was seen a few times. This sequence joins TRBV4-1 and TRBJ2-7, with 10 bases lining up with TRBD1. In germline, CDR1 is MGHRA, CDR2 YSYEKL. Trimming took 6 bases from V and 7 from J; bases not matched to a gene: 12. This CDR3 spans 15 amino acids. The DNA of the CDR3 is TGCGCCAGCAGTCACAGGGGACAGGGGACGATGGAGCAGTACTTC. This codes for CASSHRGQGTMEQYF.

The genes are TRBV12-5 and TRBJ1-2, with 11 nucleotides matching TRBD1. With V trimmed by 1 base and J by 8 bases, 12 bases remained unmatched. This CDR3 spans 17 amino acids. Germline V gives CDR1 LGHNT, CDR2 FRNRAP. CDR3 protein: CASGLALGQGGFEGYTF. DNA for the CDR3: TGTGCTAGTGGTTTGGCCCTGGGACAGGGGGGATTCGAAGGCTACACCTTC. The whole variable domain, filled in from reference TRBV12-5 and TRBJ1-2, reads DARVTQTPRHKVTEMGQEVTMRCQPILGHNTVFWYRQTMMQGLELLAYFRNRAPLDDSGMPKDRFSAEMPDATLATLKIQPSEPRDSAVYFCASGLALGQGGFEGYTFGSGTRLTVV.

The genes are TRBV6-4 and TRBJ2-3, with TRBD2 identical over 7 bases. After removal of 3 bases from V and 2 bases from J, the junction contained 8 bases not matched to a gene. The CDR3 has 16 residues. Looked up from germline, CDR1 is MRHNA and CDR2 is SNTAGT. CDR3 in amino acids: CASSDVAGEITDTQYF. The CDR3 DNA is TGTGCCAGCAGTGATGTGGCGGGAGAGATCACAGATACGCAGTATTTT.

The chain combines TRBV5-4 with TRBJ2-5; 7 bases align to TRBD1. J lost 4 bases, V lost 3 bases, and 6 bases had no gene match. The CDR3 totals 14 residues. CDR1 and CDR2 from the germline V gene are SGHNT and YYREEE (reference sequence). In DNA, the CDR3 is TGTGCCAGCAGCTCCCGGACAGGCGGAGAGACCCAGTACTTC. Translation gives CASSSRTGGETQYF.

In its sample, this clone was seen once. The V call is TRBV4-3, the J call TRBJ1-6, with 8 bases fitting TRBD1. Germline V gene lookup returns CDR1 LGHNA and CDR2 YSLEER. Trimming cost V 1 base and J 10 bases; bases outside gene matches: 6. The CDR3 is made up of 15 amino acids. Here the CDR3 DNA reads TGCGCCAGCAGCCAAGCGGACAGGGTCGGATCACCCCTCCACTTT. Protein: CASSQADRVGSPLHF.

V is TRBV5-5 and J is TRBJ2-7, with 7 bases fitting TRBD1. V dropped 0 bases and J dropped 2; count of bases not matched to a gene: 5. This CDR3 has 15 residues. Per germline, CDR1 SGHKS and CDR2 YYEKEE (reference sequence). This chain's CDR3 is CASSLGGQRTYEQYF. In nucleotides, the CDR3 is TGTGCCAGCAGCTTGGGGGGACAGCGGACCTACGAGCAGTACTTC.